A selection of T cell receptor beta chains follows, all from one sample in a study of blood T cell repertoires in COVID-19. Some clones are missing from TCRdb's copy, which holds only in-frame ones; the method was immunoSEQ multiplex PCR. The sample shows 150,000 to 200,000 clones, just over 85% of them seen only once. Sequenced material: peripheral blood. These receptors all come from a man aged 50 to 60 with active or convalescent COVID-19. CDR3s include the opening cysteine and the closing phenylalanine or tryptophan. The D gene is left open where the match is weak. Size is omitted from some rows. Given values are once, few, many or a class for expanded clones.

CASSHGWGGVITGELFF	TGTGCCAGCAGCCATGGATGGGGGGGAGTAATCACCGGGGAGCTGTTTTTT	TRBJ2-2	TRBD2	-	TRBV3-1/TRBV3-2
CASSYYPGANNEQFF	TGTGCCAGCAGTTACTATCCAGGGGCCAACAATGAGCAGTTCTTC	TRBJ2-1	-	-	TRBV6-5
CASSFLSESGVSTDTQYF	TGTGCCAGCAGTTTTCTCTCCGAAAGCGGGGTGTCGACAGATACGCAGTATTTT	TRBJ2-3	TRBD2	-	TRBV27
CASSRLWTGKGNEQFF	TGTGCCAGCAGCCGACTATGGACAGGGAAGGGCAATGAGCAGTTCTTC	TRBJ2-1	TRBD1	-	TRBV16
CASSQDRGYGYTF	TGTGCCAGCAGCCAGGACAGGGGCTATGGCTACACCTTC	TRBJ1-2	TRBD1	-	TRBV6-1
CASSEGAGVEKLFF	TGTGCCAGCAGTGAGGGGGCTGGGGTTGAAAAACTGTTTTTT	TRBJ1-4	-	-	TRBV6-1
CASSLEGLGEQFF	TGTGCCAGCAGCCTAGAGGGGCTCGGTGAGCAGTTCTTC	TRBJ2-1	-	few	TRBV7-9
CATSDSGQSPLNEQFF	TGTGCCACCAGTGATTCGGGACAGTCCCCCCTCAATGAGCAGTTCTTC	TRBJ2-1	TRBD1	-	TRBV24-1
CASSQTGTPRNQPQHF	TGCGCCAGCAGCCAAACCGGGACTCCGAGGAATCAGCCCCAGCATTTT	TRBJ1-5	-	few	TRBV4-1
CASSPPRLAVYNEQFF	TGTGCCAGCAGCCCACCCCGTCTGGCTGTCTACAATGAGCAGTTCTTC	TRBJ2-1	-	-	TRBV7-9
CASSYDLGQKETQYF	TGTGCCAGCAGTTACGATTTAGGACAGAAAGAGACCCAGTACTTC	TRBJ2-5	-	few	TRBV6-2/TRBV6-3
CASSFGGGPQHF	TGTGCCAGCAGCTTCGGGGGTGGGCCCCAGCATTTT	TRBJ1-5	-	-	TRBV7-9
CATSLGQGYEQYF	TGTGCCACCAGTCTCGGACAGGGGTACGAGCAGTACTTC	TRBJ2-7	TRBD1	-	TRBV24-1
CASSGRTGFDEKLFF	TGTGCCAGCAGTGGACGGACAGGATTCGATGAAAAACTGTTTTTT	TRBJ1-4	TRBD1	-	TRBV2
CASSVGDRGEKLFF	TGTGCCAGCAGCGTAGGAGACAGGGGTGAAAAACTGTTTTTT	TRBJ1-4	TRBD1	once	TRBV9
CASSGKREARTDTQYF	TGTGCCAGTAGTGGCAAGCGGGAGGCCCGCACAGATACGCAGTATTTT	TRBJ2-3	TRBD2	-	TRBV19